The rows below give T cell receptor beta chains drawn from one sample of a study of OX40 agonist ivuxolimab in advanced cancers. Generated by immunoSEQ multiplex PCR, the TCRdb table keeps only in-frame clones and is missing some. There are 55,000 to 80,000 clones in the sample; roughly 86% occur only once, and roughly 1.9% lies in the top ten. Source: CD4+ or CD8+ T cells sorted from blood, taken in a trial of the OX40 agonist ivuxolimab. The receptors originated from an adult with an advanced solid tumor such as melanoma, head and neck, liver or kidney cancer. Both conserved end residues are part of each CDR3. A D gene is named only where the DNA matches it firmly. Clone size appears in some rows only: once, few, many, or a class for an expanded clone.

d_gene: TRBD2; v_gene: TRBV4-2; abundance: NA; j_gene: TRBJ2-1; CDR3aa: CASSETSGIEQFF; CDR3nt: TGTGCCAGCAGCGAGACTAGCGGGATTGAGCAGTTCTTC
d_gene: TRBD1; v_gene: TRBV6-6; abundance: NA; j_gene: TRBJ1-5; CDR3aa: CASSPPGQGGNQPQHF; CDR3nt: TGTGCCAGCAGCCCTCCCGGACAGGGTGGCAATCAGCCCCAGCATTTT
d_gene: NA; v_gene: TRBV7-2; abundance: NA; j_gene: TRBJ1-2; CDR3aa: CASSLVEGYGYTF; CDR3nt: TGTGCCAGCAGCTTAGTAGAAGGCTATGGCTACACCTTC
d_gene: TRBD2; v_gene: TRBV2; abundance: NA; j_gene: TRBJ2-3; CDR3aa: CASAGESTDTQYF; CDR3nt: TGTGCCAGCGCGGGGGAAAGCACAGATACGCAGTATTTT
d_gene: TRBD1; v_gene: TRBV19; abundance: few; j_gene: TRBJ1-1; CDR3aa: CASNDRAEAFF; CDR3nt: TGTGCCAGTAACGACAGGGCTGAAGCTTTCTTT
d_gene: TRBD1; v_gene: TRBV6-1; abundance: NA; j_gene: TRBJ1-4; CDR3aa: CASSNRGQLNEKLFF; CDR3nt: TGTGCCAGCAGCAACAGGGGACAGCTAAATGAAAAACTGTTTTTT
d_gene: NA; v_gene: TRBV9; abundance: once; j_gene: TRBJ2-5; CDR3aa: CASSVEANLGLLETQYF; CDR3nt: TGTGCCAGCAGCGTAGAGGCTAATCTGGGGCTTTTAGAGACCCAGTACTTC
d_gene: NA; v_gene: TRBV2; abundance: NA; j_gene: TRBJ2-5; CDR3aa: CASGLWETQYF; CDR3nt: TGTGCCAGCGGCCTCTGGGAGACCCAGTACTTC
d_gene: TRBD1; v_gene: TRBV30; abundance: NA; j_gene: TRBJ2-7; CDR3aa: CAWSPTGGWYEQYF; CDR3nt: TGTGCCTGGAGTCCAACAGGGGGCTGGTACGAGCAGTACTTC
d_gene: TRBD2; v_gene: TRBV15; abundance: NA; j_gene: TRBJ2-1; CDR3aa: CATSSPGLASSYNEQFF; CDR3nt: TGTGCCACCAGCAGTCCGGGACTAGCGTCTTCCTACAATGAGCAGTTCTTC
d_gene: NA; v_gene: TRBV6-1; abundance: NA; j_gene: TRBJ1-1; CDR3aa: CASRGERVNTEAFF; CDR3nt: TGTGCCAGCAGGGGGGAGCGAGTGAACACTGAAGCTTTCTTT